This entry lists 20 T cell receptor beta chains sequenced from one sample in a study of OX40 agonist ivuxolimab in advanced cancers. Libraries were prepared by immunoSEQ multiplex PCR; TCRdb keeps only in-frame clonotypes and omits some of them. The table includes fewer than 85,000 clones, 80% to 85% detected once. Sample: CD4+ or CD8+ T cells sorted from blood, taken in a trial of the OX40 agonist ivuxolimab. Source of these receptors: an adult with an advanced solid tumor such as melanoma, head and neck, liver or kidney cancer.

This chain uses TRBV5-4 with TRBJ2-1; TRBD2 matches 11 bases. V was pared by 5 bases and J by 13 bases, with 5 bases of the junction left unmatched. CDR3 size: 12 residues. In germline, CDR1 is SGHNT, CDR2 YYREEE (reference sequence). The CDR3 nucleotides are TGTGCCAGCAGACATAGCGGGGGGGGACAGTTCTTC. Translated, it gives CASRHSGGGQFF.

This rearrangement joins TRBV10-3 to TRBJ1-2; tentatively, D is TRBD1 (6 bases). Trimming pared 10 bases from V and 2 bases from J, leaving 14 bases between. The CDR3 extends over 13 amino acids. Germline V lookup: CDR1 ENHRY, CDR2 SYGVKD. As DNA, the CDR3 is TGTGCCACGACAGGACAGATCAACTATGGCTACACCTTC. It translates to CATTGQINYGYTF.

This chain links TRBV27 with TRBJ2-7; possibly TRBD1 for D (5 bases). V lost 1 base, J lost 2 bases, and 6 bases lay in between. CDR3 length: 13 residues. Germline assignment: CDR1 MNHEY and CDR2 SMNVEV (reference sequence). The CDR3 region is CASSLWGPYEQYF. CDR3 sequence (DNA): TGTGCCAGCAGTTTATGGGGCCCCTACGAGCAGTACTTC.

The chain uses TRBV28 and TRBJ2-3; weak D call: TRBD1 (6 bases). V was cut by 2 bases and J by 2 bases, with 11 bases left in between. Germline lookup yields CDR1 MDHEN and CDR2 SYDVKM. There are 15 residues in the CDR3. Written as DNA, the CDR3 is TGTGCCAGCAGTTTACCACAGGGAGTCACAGATACGCAGTATTTT. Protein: CASSLPQGVTDTQYF.

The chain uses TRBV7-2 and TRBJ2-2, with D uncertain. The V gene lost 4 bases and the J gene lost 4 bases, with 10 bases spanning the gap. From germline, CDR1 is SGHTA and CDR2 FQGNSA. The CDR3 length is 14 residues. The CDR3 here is CASSSKMSTGELFF. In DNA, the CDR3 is TGTGCCAGCAGCTCTAAGATGTCCACCGGGGAGCTGTTTTTT.

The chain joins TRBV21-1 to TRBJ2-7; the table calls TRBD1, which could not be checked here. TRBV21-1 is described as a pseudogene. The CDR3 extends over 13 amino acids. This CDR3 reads CATRGQDSYEQYV. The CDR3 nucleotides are TGTGCCACCCGGGGACAGGACTCCTACGAGCAGTACGTC.

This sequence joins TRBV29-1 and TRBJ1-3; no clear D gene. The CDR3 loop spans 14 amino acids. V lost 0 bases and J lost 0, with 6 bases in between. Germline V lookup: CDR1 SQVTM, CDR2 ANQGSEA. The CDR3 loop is CSVEDIISGNTIYF. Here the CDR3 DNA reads TGCAGCGTTGAAGATATAATCTCTGGAAACACCATATATTTT.

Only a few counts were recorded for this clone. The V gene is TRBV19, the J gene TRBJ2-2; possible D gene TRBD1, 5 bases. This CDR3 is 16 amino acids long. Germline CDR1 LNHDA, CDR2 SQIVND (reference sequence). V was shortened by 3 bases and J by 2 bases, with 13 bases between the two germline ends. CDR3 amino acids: CASSMGTGQNTGELFF. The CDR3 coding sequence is TGTGCCAGTAGTATGGGAACAGGACAAAACACCGGGGAGCTGTTTTTT.

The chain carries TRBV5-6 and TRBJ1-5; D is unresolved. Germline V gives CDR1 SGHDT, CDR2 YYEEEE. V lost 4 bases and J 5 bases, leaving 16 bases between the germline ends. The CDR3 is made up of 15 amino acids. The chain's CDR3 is CASSALGFVDQPQHF. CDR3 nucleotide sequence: TGTGCCAGCAGCGCCCTCGGATTCGTGGATCAGCCCCAGCATTTT.

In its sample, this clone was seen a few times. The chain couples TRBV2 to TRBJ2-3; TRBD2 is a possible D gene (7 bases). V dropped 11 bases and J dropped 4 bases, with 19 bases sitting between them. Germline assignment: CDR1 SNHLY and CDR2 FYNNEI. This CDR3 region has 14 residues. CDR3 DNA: TGTGCCGCCCATGGGGGGGGCCTCGCAGATACGCAGTATTTT. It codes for CAAHGGGLADTQYF.

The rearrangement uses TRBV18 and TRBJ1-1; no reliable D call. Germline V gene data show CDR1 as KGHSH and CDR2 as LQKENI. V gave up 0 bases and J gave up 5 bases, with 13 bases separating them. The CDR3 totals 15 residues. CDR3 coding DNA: TGTGCCAGCTCACCACCCCCAAGCACCCGGACTGAAGCTTTCTTT. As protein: CASSPPPSTRTEAFF.

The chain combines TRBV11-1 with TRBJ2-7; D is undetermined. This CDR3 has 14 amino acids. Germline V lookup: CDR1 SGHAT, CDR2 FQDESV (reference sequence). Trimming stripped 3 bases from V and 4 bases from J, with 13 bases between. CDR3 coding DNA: TGTGCCAGCAGCTTTAGTCACGGACGATACGAGCAGTACTTC. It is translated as CASSFSHGRYEQYF.

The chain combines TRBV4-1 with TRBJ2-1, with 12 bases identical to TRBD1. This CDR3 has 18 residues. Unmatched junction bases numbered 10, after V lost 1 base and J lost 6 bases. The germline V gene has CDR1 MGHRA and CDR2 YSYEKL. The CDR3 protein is CASSQALGTGGPINEQFF. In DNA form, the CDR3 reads TGCGCCAGCAGCCAAGCCCTAGGGACAGGGGGCCCTATCAATGAGCAGTTCTTC.

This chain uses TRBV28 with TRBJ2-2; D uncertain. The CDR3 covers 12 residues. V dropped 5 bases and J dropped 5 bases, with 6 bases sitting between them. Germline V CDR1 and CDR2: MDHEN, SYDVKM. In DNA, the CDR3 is TGTGCCAGCAGTCAGCCGACCGGGGAGCTGTTTTTT. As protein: CASSQPTGELFF.

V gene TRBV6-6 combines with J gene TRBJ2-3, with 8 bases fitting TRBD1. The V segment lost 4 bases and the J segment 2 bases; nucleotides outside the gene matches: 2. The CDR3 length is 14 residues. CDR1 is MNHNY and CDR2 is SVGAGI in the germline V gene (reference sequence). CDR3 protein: CASSLDRDTDTQYF. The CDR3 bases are TGTGCCAGCAGTTTGGACAGGGACACAGATACGCAGTATTTT.

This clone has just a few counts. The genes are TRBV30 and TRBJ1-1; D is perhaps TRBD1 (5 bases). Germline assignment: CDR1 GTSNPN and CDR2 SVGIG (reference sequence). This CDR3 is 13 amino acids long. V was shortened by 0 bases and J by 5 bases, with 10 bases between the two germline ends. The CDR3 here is CAWSVRGGTEAFF. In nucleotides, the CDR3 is TGTGCCTGGAGTGTACGCGGGGGGACTGAAGCTTTCTTT. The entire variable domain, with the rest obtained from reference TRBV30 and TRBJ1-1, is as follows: SQTIHQWPATLVQPVGSPLSLECTVEGTSNPNLYWYRQAAGRGLQLLFYSVGIGQISSEVPQNLSASRPQDRQFILSSKKLLLSDSGFYLCAWSVRGGTEAFFGQGTRLTVV.

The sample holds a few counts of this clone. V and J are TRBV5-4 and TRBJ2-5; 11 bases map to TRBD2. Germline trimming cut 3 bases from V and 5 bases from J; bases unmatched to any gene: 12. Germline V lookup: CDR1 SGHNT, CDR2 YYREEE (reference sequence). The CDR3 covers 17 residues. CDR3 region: CASSSPGTSGLRETQYF. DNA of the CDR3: TGTGCCAGCAGCTCGCCCGGGACTAGCGGTTTAAGGGAGACCCAGTACTTC.

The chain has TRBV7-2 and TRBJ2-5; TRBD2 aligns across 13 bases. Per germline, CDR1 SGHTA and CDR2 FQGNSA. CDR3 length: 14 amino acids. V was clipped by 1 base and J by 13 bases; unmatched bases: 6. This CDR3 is CASSLGLAGGSRYF. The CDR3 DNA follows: TGTGCCAGCAGCTTAGGACTAGCGGGGGGTTCACGGTACTTC.

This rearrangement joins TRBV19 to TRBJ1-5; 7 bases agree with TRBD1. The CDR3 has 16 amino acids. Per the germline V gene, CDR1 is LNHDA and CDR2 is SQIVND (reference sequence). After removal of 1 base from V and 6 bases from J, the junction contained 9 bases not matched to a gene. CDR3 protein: CASSIGGTAKGQPQHF. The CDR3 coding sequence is TGTGCCAGTAGTATAGGCGGGACAGCCAAAGGTCAGCCCCAGCATTTT.

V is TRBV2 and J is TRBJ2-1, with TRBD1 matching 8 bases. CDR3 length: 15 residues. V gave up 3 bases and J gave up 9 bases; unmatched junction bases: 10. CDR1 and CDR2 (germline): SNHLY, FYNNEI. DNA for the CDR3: TGTGCCAGCAGTGATCGAGGACAGGGCTGGGGTGAGCAGTTCTTC. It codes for CASSDRGQGWGEQFF.